These 16 T cell receptor beta chains originate from one sample sequenced in a study of T-cell memory formation after mild COVID-19. MiXCR, run by TCRdb on the 5' RACE reads, gives a single entry per CDR3 protein. The table shows 190,000 or so distinct CDR3 sequences, with roughly a tenth occurring only once. Sequenced sample: PBMCs or a T cell subset sorted from them (not recorded which). The origin of the receptors is a man aged 18 to 30 who had mild COVID-19 (a few samples of this study predate the infection). Cell type and time point are not known.

This clonotype occurred a few times. The CDR3 DNA reads TGTGCCAGCAGTTTCACTAGCGGGGGTACGCAGTATTTT. It encodes CASSFTSGGTQYF. J is TRBJ2-3 and V is TRBV12-3 or TRBV12-4, with 11 bases lining up with TRBD2. V was clipped by 3 bases and J by 8 bases; unmatched bases: 1. The CDR3 extends over 13 amino acids.

This clonotype has a handful of counts. The chain uses TRBV28 and TRBJ1-2; 9 nucleotides align to TRBD1. This CDR3 is built from 13 residues. Per the germline V gene, CDR1 is MDHEN and CDR2 is SYDVKM. V dropped 8 bases and J dropped 3; count of bases not matched to a gene: 4. The CDR3 loop is CASRGQGYYGYTF. The CDR3 coding sequence is TGTGCCAGCCGCGGACAGGGGTACTATGGCTACACCTTC.

This clonotype has only a few counts. This chain connects TRBV5-4 to TRBJ2-3, with 11 bases matching TRBD2. The CDR3 covers 15 residues. Losses at the gene ends were 7 bases for V and 1 base for J; bases not matched to a gene: 5. Germline V gene data show CDR1 as SGHNT and CDR2 as YYREEE (reference sequence). The CDR3 region is CASALAGGRTDTQYF. CDR3 nucleotide sequence: TGTGCCAGCGCTCTAGCGGGGGGCCGCACAGATACGCAGTATTTT.

This clonotype was seen many times. The chain uses TRBV7-8 and TRBJ2-3; no clear D gene. Germline CDR1 SGHVS, CDR2 FQNEAQ. CDR3 length equals 14 residues. Trimming took off 2 bases at V and 0 bases at J, with 6 bases between the two ends. The CDR3 DNA follows: TGTGCCAGCAGCTTACAGGCTAGCACAGATACGCAGTATTTT. It translates to CASSLQASTDTQYF. The full variable domain, in which reference TRBV7-8 and TRBJ2-3 provide the parts outside the CDR3, is GAGVSQSPRYKVAKRGQDVALRCDPISGHVSLFWYQQALGQGPEFLTYFQNEAQLDKSGLPSDRFFAERPEGSVSTLKIQRTQQEDSAVYLCASSLQASTDTQYFGPGTRLTVL.

This clonotype was seen only a few times. The chain employs TRBV3-1 and TRBJ1-2, with 7 bases that match TRBD1. With 0 bases clipped from V and 5 bases from J, the junction kept 6 bases outside the gene matches. CDR1 and CDR2 from the germline V gene are LGHDT and YNNKEL (reference sequence). This CDR3 region has 15 residues. This chain's CDR3 is CASSQDGQEYYGYTF. In nucleotides, the CDR3 is TGTGCCAGCAGCCAAGATGGACAGGAATATTATGGCTACACCTTC.

This clonotype was seen at least ten times. The V gene is TRBV24-1, the J gene TRBJ2-6; D is uncertain. Germline CDR1 and CDR2: KGHDR and SFDVKD. This CDR3 has 14 amino acids. Deletions cut 5 bases from V and 0 bases from J, with 4 bases between. In DNA, the CDR3 is TGTGCCACCAGTGCACCCTCTGGGGCCAACGTCCTGACTTTC. Amino acid sequence: CATSAPSGANVLTF.

This clonotype was recorded a few times. The chain carries TRBV5-1 and TRBJ2-7; D is uncertain. Trimming left V 0 bases short and J 0 bases short, with 10 bases between. This CDR3 contains 15 residues. The V gene's germline CDR1 is SGHRS and CDR2 YFSETQ. CDR3 nucleotides: TGCGCCAGCAGCTTGGCCCTGGGAAGCTCCTACGAGCAGTACTTC. It encodes CASSLALGSSYEQYF.

This clonotype was seen more than once but under ten times. This chain links TRBV7-2 with TRBJ1-6; the D gene is possibly TRBD1 (5 bases). V was cut by 1 base and J by 6 bases, with 7 bases left in between. The CDR3 totals 14 residues. Germline V gene sequence: CDR1 SGHTA, CDR2 FQGNSA. CDR3 region: CASSLEGSNSPLHF. The CDR3 bases are TGTGCCAGCAGCTTAGAGGGGAGTAATTCACCCCTCCACTTT.

The chain links TRBV27 to TRBJ2-3; D unclear. V lost 6 bases and J lost 0, with 13 bases in between. Germline V gives CDR1 MNHEY, CDR2 SMNVEV (reference sequence). The CDR3 runs 15 residues. As DNA, the CDR3 is TGTGCCAGCAGCCAAGGTTCTACTAGCACAGATACGCAGTATTTT. Translation gives CASSQGSTSTDTQYF.

The gene calls are TRBV2 and TRBJ2-7; 13 positions match TRBD2. The germline gives CDR1 SNHLY, CDR2 FYNNEI. The junction had 4 bases not matched to a gene; V was cut back by 2 bases and J by 0 bases. The length of the CDR3 is 17 residues. The CDR3: CASSERRLAGGSYEQYV. CDR3 in DNA: TGTGCCAGCAGTGAAAGAAGACTAGCGGGGGGCTCCTACGAGCAGTACGTC.

Many counts were recorded for this clonotype. This chain uses TRBV4-1 with TRBJ2-1, with TRBD2 identical over 12 bases. The CDR3 is made up of 17 amino acids. The germline V gene encodes CDR1 MGHRA and CDR2 YSYEKL. V lost 4 bases to trimming and J lost 5 bases; unmatched junction nucleotides: 9. The CDR3, as DNA: TGCGCCAGCAGCCGTCGACTAGCGGGGGTGAACGACAATGAGCAGTTCTTC. This sequence encodes CASSRRLAGVNDNEQFF.

This chain uses TRBV5-1 with TRBJ2-7, with TRBD1 matching over 9 bases. The germline V gene encodes CDR1 SGHRS and CDR2 YFSETQ. The CDR3 has 15 amino acids. V was clipped by 4 bases and J by 5 bases; unmatched bases: 10. As DNA, the CDR3 is TGCGCCAGCAGCCCGGAAGGGACAGGGACCCACGAGCAGTACTTC. Protein sequence: CASSPEGTGTHEQYF.

This clonotype was seen more than once but under ten times. The rearrangement links TRBV6-5 to TRBJ2-1; TRBD1 might be the D (6 bases). CDR3 length: 14 amino acids. V was shortened by 2 bases and J by 12 bases, with 17 bases between the two germline ends. Germline V gene lookup returns CDR1 MNHEY and CDR2 SVGAGI. The CDR3 region is CASSYGAPRGGQFF. The DNA for the CDR3 is TGTGCCAGCAGTTACGGGGCCCCCCGAGGGGGGCAGTTCTTC.

This sequence joins TRBV20-1 and TRBJ1-2; possibly TRBD1 for D (5 bases). Trimming took off 0 bases at V and 2 bases at J, with 13 bases between the two ends. This CDR3 has 15 residues. Per the germline V gene, CDR1 is DFQATT and CDR2 is SNEGSKA (reference sequence). The CDR3 loop reads CSARDSAGLNYGYTF. CDR3 in DNA: TGCAGTGCTAGAGATTCGGCAGGGTTAAACTATGGCTACACCTTC.

This clonotype was observed a handful of times. This chain connects TRBV3-1 to TRBJ2-3, with D hard to call. This CDR3 has 14 amino acids. Germline-derived CDR1 and CDR2 are LGHDT and YNNKEL (reference sequence). V lost 4 bases and J lost 8, with 16 bases in between. The CDR3 nucleotides are TGTGCCAGCAGCCTGAATTTACCAGCTCGTACGCAGTATTTT. It yields the protein CASSLNLPARTQYF.

This clonotype turned up a few times. Here the CDR3 reads CASSGQGAGDTEAFF. CDR3 bases: TGTGCCAGCTCAGGACAGGGGGCAGGTGACACTGAAGCTTTCTTT. This rearrangement joins TRBV6-5 to TRBJ1-1, with 11 bases matching TRBD1. Per the germline V gene, CDR1 is MNHEY and CDR2 is SVGAGI. The CDR3 length is 15 residues. Trimming at V came to 8 bases and at J to 3 bases, leaving 8 bases not matched to a gene.